The 15 T cell receptor beta chains below were found in one sample sequenced in a study of OX40 agonist ivuxolimab in advanced cancers. The data were produced by immunoSEQ multiplex PCR, yet TCRdb's version contains in-frame clones alone and is incomplete. The sample has 40,000 to 60,000 clones; 80% to 90% are singletons. Here the sequenced sample was CD4+ or CD8+ T cells sorted from blood, taken in a trial of the OX40 agonist ivuxolimab. The receptors here all came from an adult with an advanced solid tumor such as melanoma, head and neck, liver or kidney cancer.

This chain connects TRBV10-3 to TRBJ1-2, with D perhaps TRBD1 (5 bases). The germline CDR1 and CDR2 sequences are ENHRY and SYGVKD. V gave up 3 bases and J gave up 4 bases, with 21 bases separating them. The CDR3 loop spans 17 amino acids. The CDR3 DNA is TGTGCCATCAGTGATTCCGCGGGAGGGGCCTCGGGCTATGGCTACACCTTC. It codes for CAISDSAGGASGYGYTF.

The genes are TRBV18 and TRBJ2-7, with 7 bases identical to TRBD2. With V trimmed by 3 bases and J by 3 bases, 8 bases remained unmatched. The CDR3 loop spans 15 amino acids. Per the germline V gene, CDR1 is KGHSH and CDR2 is LQKENI. The CDR3 is CASSPSGLGRYEQYF. In DNA, the CDR3 is TGTGCCAGCTCACCGTCAGGACTAGGACGCTACGAGCAGTACTTC.

V is TRBV7-2 and J is TRBJ2-5; D perhaps matches TRBD2 (6 bases). Between the trimmed V and J ends, which lost 5 bases and 1 base, there was a span of 11 bases. This CDR3 has 14 amino acids. The germline V gene has CDR1 SGHTA and CDR2 FQGNSA. The CDR3: CASSGRGFQETQYF. CDR3 bases: TGTGCCAGCAGCGGGCGGGGTTTCCAAGAGACCCAGTACTTC.

The rearrangement uses TRBV7-4 and TRBJ2-3; TRBD2 matches 7 bases. CDR3 length: 13 residues. Germline CDR1 reads SGHVT; CDR2 reads SQSDAQ. After removal of 9 bases from V and 4 bases from J, the junction contained 7 bases not matched to a gene. CDR3 in amino acids: CARTREMPDTQYF. The CDR3 nucleotides read TGTGCCAGGACGCGGGAGATGCCAGATACGCAGTATTTT.

This clone appeared a few times. The chain employs TRBV7-2 and TRBJ2-5; 8 nucleotides align to TRBD2. The V gene's germline CDR1 is SGHTA and CDR2 FQGNSA. This CDR3 has 14 residues. V shed 7 bases and J 1 base; nucleotides not matched to a gene: 5. The CDR3 spells CASTREGSQETQYF. Written as DNA, the CDR3 is TGTGCCAGCACTCGGGAGGGGAGCCAAGAGACCCAGTACTTC.

The CDR3 DNA sequence: TGTGCCACCAGCAGCCGGGGGTTAGCGATGAGGCCAGATACGCAGTATTTT. Amino acid sequence: CATSSRGLAMRPDTQYF. This sequence joins TRBV15 and TRBJ2-3; possibly TRBD2 for D (6 bases). CDR1 and CDR2 from the germline V gene are LNHNV and YYDKDF (reference sequence). V was shortened by 3 bases and J by 4 bases, with 20 bases between the two germline ends. This CDR3 contains 17 residues.

Here the CDR3 DNA reads TGTGCCAGTAGTACGATCAATCAGCCCCAGCATTTT. It translates to CASSTINQPQHF. The rearrangement joins TRBV19 to TRBJ1-5; D is unresolved. Trimming took 4 bases from V and 3 from J, leaving 4 bases between them. The CDR3 is 12 amino acids. Germline V gene lookup returns CDR1 LNHDA and CDR2 SQIVND (reference sequence).

The chain has TRBV7-2 and TRBJ2-3, with 9 bases identical to TRBD1. This CDR3 region has 16 residues. In germline, CDR1 is SGHTA, CDR2 FQGNSA. Trimming cost V 3 bases and J 4 bases; bases outside gene matches: 8. The CDR3, as DNA: TGTGCCAGCAGCTTCCGAGGGACAGGGTCCGCAGATACGCAGTATTTT. It is translated as CASSFRGTGSADTQYF.

V is TRBV19 and J is TRBJ1-1; D might be TRBD1 (5 bases). Trimming removed 7 bases at V and 0 bases at J, with 15 bases between. In germline, CDR1 is LNHDA, CDR2 SQIVND (reference sequence). This CDR3 region has 15 residues. The CDR3 region has the DNA TGTGCCAGTAAGGTGGAGACAGCTATGAACACTGAAGCTTTCTTT. As protein: CASKVETAMNTEAFF.

The CDR3 nucleotides read TGTGCCAGCAGCTTAGGAGCCCATTCACCCCTCCACTTT. Protein: CASSLGAHSPLHF. The rearrangement uses TRBV7-2 and TRBJ1-6; D is uncertain. From germline, CDR1 is SGHTA and CDR2 FQGNSA. Trimming left V 1 base short and J 8 bases short, with 6 bases between. This CDR3 contains 13 residues.

The genes are TRBV5-5 and TRBJ1-6; TRBD1 is a possible D gene (5 bases). Trimming took 0 bases from V and 6 from J, leaving 10 bases between them. This CDR3 is built from 15 residues. Per the germline V gene, CDR1 is SGHKS and CDR2 is YYEKEE (reference sequence). The CDR3: CASSLDRRGNSPLHF. The CDR3 coding sequence is TGTGCCAGCAGCTTGGACAGGAGGGGTAATTCACCCCTCCACTTT.

The chain links TRBV6-5 to TRBJ2-7; D not certain. The V and J ends lost 6 bases and 8 bases respectively, with 23 bases between them. This CDR3 has 15 residues. Germline assignment: CDR1 MNHEY and CDR2 SVGAGI. The CDR3 bases are TGTGCCAGCAGCCCCGGACCGTCGAGACCCTTCAAGCAGTACTTC. Its translation is CASSPGPSRPFKQYF.

The rearrangement links TRBV4-1 to TRBJ1-2; the D gene is possibly TRBD1 (5 bases). Germline-derived CDR1 and CDR2 are MGHRA and YSYEKL. The V gene lost 7 bases and the J gene lost 4 bases, with 31 bases spanning the gap. The CDR3 is made up of 19 amino acids. The CDR3 reads CASTKAGSQSNTIVYGYTF. The CDR3 nucleotides read TGCGCCAGCACAAAGGCAGGGAGCCAATCGAACACAATCGTCTATGGCTACACCTTC.

This chain connects TRBV25-1 to TRBJ1-3; D is possibly TRBD1 (5 bases). Germline CDR1 reads MGHDK; CDR2 reads SYGVNS. V was shortened by 7 bases and J by 0 bases, with 16 bases between the two germline ends. The CDR3 sequence is 16 residues long. The CDR3 sequence is CASTTGLLSSGNTIYF. The CDR3 nucleotides are TGTGCCAGCACTACGGGACTGCTGAGCTCTGGAAACACCATATATTTT. The full variable domain, its missing parts supplied by reference TRBV25-1 and TRBJ1-3, is EADIYQTPRYLVIGTGKKITLECSQTMGHDKMYWYQQDPGMELHLIHYSYGVNSTEKGDLSSESTVSRIRTEHFPLTLESARPSHTSQYLCASTTGLLSSGNTIYFGEGSWLTVV.

The chain employs TRBV5-6 and TRBJ2-3, with D possibly TRBD2 on 5 matching bases. V was trimmed by 2 bases and J by 2 bases, leaving 9 bases between them. The CDR3 sequence is 14 residues long. Germline CDR1 is SGHDT and CDR2 is YYEEEE. For the CDR3, the DNA is TGTGCCAGCAGCTTCCGGGAATCCACAGATACGCAGTATTTT. Translation: CASSFRESTDTQYF.